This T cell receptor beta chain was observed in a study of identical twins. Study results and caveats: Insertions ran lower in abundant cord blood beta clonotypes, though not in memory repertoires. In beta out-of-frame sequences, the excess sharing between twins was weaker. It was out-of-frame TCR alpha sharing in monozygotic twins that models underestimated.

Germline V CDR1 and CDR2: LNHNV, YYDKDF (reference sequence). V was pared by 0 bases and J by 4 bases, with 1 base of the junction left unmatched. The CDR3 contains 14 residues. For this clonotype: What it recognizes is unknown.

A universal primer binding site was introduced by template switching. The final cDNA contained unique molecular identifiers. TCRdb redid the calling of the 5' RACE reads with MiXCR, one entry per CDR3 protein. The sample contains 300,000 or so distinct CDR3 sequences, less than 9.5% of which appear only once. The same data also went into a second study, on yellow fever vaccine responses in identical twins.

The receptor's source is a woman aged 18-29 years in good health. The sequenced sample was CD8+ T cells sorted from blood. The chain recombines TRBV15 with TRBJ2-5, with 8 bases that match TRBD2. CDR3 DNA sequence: TGTGCCACCAGCAGAGACCGGGAGGGAGAGACCCAGTACTTC. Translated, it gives CATSRDREGETQYF.